A selection of T cell receptor beta chains follows, all from one sample in a study of blood T cell repertoires in COVID-19. Clones were read by immunoSEQ multiplex PCR, and TCRdb kept only the in-frame ones, dropping some. The profile shows roughly 160,000 clones, 88% of them singletons. The sequencing input was peripheral blood. The receptor source for this set is a man aged 60 to 69 with acute or convalescent COVID-19. Both conserved end residues are part of each CDR3. Expanded clones are given a class, and other clones once, few, many or no size at all.

clone size: .; J gene: TRBJ1-4; V gene: TRBV9; CDR3 protein: CASSPGQGALEKLFF
clone size: .; J gene: TRBJ2-3; V gene: TRBV5-1; CDR3 protein: CASSLYSSTDTQYF
clone size: .; J gene: TRBJ1-6; V gene: TRBV15; CDR3 protein: CATGAPLHF
clone size: .; J gene: TRBJ2-3; V gene: TRBV11-3; CDR3 protein: CASSLDSASSSTDTQYF
clone size: .; J gene: TRBJ1-5; V gene: TRBV10-3; CDR3 protein: CAISRDRNQPQHF
clone size: .; J gene: TRBJ1-2; V gene: TRBV6-2/TRBV6-3; CDR3 protein: CASSQIFNYGYTF
clone size: .; J gene: TRBJ2-1; V gene: TRBV14; CDR3 protein: CASSQALWRGGGNEQFF
clone size: .; J gene: TRBJ1-2; V gene: TRBV27; CDR3 protein: CASSLESGVGGYTF
clone size: once; J gene: TRBJ1-2; V gene: TRBV7-9; CDR3 protein: CASSPNPIYGYTF
clone size: .; J gene: TRBJ1-5; V gene: TRBV3-1/TRBV3-2; CDR3 protein: CASSQDRQGYQRQHF
clone size: .; J gene: TRBJ1-1; V gene: TRBV18; CDR3 protein: CASSPMGQGTTEAFF
clone size: once; J gene: TRBJ2-5; V gene: TRBV7-9; CDR3 protein: CASSLGIVTTEQETQYF
clone size: .; J gene: TRBJ1-1; V gene: TRBV2; CDR3 protein: CASSTSAHRATEAFF
clone size: .; J gene: TRBJ2-6; V gene: TRBV9; CDR3 protein: CASSTQVGSGANVLTF
clone size: once; J gene: TRBJ2-3; V gene: TRBV2; CDR3 protein: CASSETTGGPSDTQYF
clone size: .; J gene: TRBJ2-1; V gene: TRBV24-1; CDR3 protein: CATSDSADRNYNEQFF
clone size: .; J gene: TRBJ1-1; V gene: TRBV6-5; CDR3 protein: CASSFGQGIEAFF
clone size: .; J gene: TRBJ1-6; V gene: TRBV9; CDR3 protein: CASSVEGLVGSPLHF
clone size: .; J gene: TRBJ1-1; V gene: TRBV7-9; CDR3 protein: CASSPLIGVTEAFF
clone size: .; J gene: TRBJ2-7; V gene: TRBV7-2; CDR3 protein: CASSLIPDSPYEQYF
clone size: .; J gene: TRBJ2-7; V gene: TRBV5-1; CDR3 protein: CASRLGQESYEQYF
clone size: .; J gene: TRBJ2-1; V gene: TRBV6-1; CDR3 protein: CASSEEFFGDISSYNEQFF
clone size: .; J gene: TRBJ1-1; V gene: TRBV5-1; CDR3 protein: CASTGGGTGATEAFF
clone size: .; J gene: TRBJ2-6; V gene: TRBV5-1; CDR3 protein: CASSPLSPGANVLTF
clone size: .; J gene: TRBJ2-2; V gene: TRBV5-1; CDR3 protein: CASSSTGQGQTGELFF
clone size: .; J gene: TRBJ2-7; V gene: TRBV21-1; CDR3 protein: CASSKVMQEPYEQYF
clone size: .; J gene: TRBJ2-3; V gene: TRBV3-1/TRBV3-2; CDR3 protein: CASSQDSASGGLTSYTDTQYF
clone size: once; J gene: TRBJ1-6; V gene: TRBV10-3; CDR3 protein: CAISESMGGGAGSPLHF
clone size: .; J gene: TRBJ2-7; V gene: TRBV24-1; CDR3 protein: CATSDAGLAESYEQYF
clone size: .; J gene: TRBJ2-3; V gene: TRBV24-1; CDR3 protein: CATSDRRGARDTQYF
clone size: .; J gene: TRBJ1-5; V gene: TRBV6-5; CDR3 protein: CASTATGFQPQHF
clone size: .; J gene: TRBJ1-3; V gene: TRBV9; CDR3 protein: CASSVGGLGNTIYF
clone size: .; J gene: TRBJ2-2; V gene: TRBV19; CDR3 protein: CASKGQGNTGELFF
clone size: .; J gene: TRBJ2-7; V gene: TRBV11-3; CDR3 protein: CASSLDSSLYEQYF
clone size: .; J gene: TRBJ1-1; V gene: TRBV11-2; CDR3 protein: CASSLGQGKAFF
clone size: .; J gene: TRBJ2-3; V gene: TRBV6-5; CDR3 protein: CASSYSRGGDTQYF
clone size: .; J gene: TRBJ1-1; V gene: TRBV5-1; CDR3 protein: CASSPDRDTEAFF
clone size: few; J gene: TRBJ2-1; V gene: TRBV5-1; CDR3 protein: CASSLVVGGEQFF
clone size: .; J gene: TRBJ1-5; V gene: TRBV10-3; CDR3 protein: CAISEGRDSNQPQHF
clone size: .; J gene: TRBJ1-6; V gene: TRBV5-1; CDR3 protein: CASSSVGGQLNSPLHF
clone size: .; J gene: TRBJ2-5; V gene: TRBV3-1/TRBV3-2; CDR3 protein: CASSQQGSETQYF
clone size: .; J gene: TRBJ1-2; V gene: TRBV30; CDR3 protein: CAWTVSGTAYGYTF
clone size: once; J gene: TRBJ2-1; V gene: TRBV6-5; CDR3 protein: CATGTSSVYNEQFF
clone size: .; J gene: TRBJ1-2; V gene: TRBV14; CDR3 protein: CASSPGGTTGGYGYTF
clone size: .; J gene: TRBJ1-2; V gene: TRBV5-6; CDR3 protein: CASSPDPRDGYTF
clone size: few; J gene: TRBJ1-2; V gene: TRBV6-5; CDR3 protein: CASRSGQGNRGYTF
clone size: .; J gene: TRBJ1-5; V gene: TRBV5-1; CDR3 protein: CASRQGADSNQPQHF
clone size: .; J gene: TRBJ1-4; V gene: TRBV5-1; CDR3 protein: CASSLTGENEKLFF
clone size: .; J gene: TRBJ1-5; V gene: TRBV7-2; CDR3 protein: CASSKTEPGPQHF
clone size: .; J gene: TRBJ1-4; V gene: TRBV6-6; CDR3 protein: CASREQGASWEKLFF
clone size: .; J gene: TRBJ2-7; V gene: TRBV5-4; CDR3 protein: CASSWGDLRPYEQYF
clone size: once; J gene: TRBJ2-3; V gene: TRBV11-2; CDR3 protein: CASSRRLSTDTQYF
clone size: few; J gene: TRBJ2-7; V gene: TRBV5-6; CDR3 protein: CASSASTGGNSYEQYF
clone size: .; J gene: TRBJ1-6; V gene: TRBV3-1/TRBV3-2; CDR3 protein: CASSQSGARSYNSPLHF
clone size: few; J gene: TRBJ1-1; V gene: TRBV6-2/TRBV6-3; CDR3 protein: CASSSPGEGERAFF
clone size: few; J gene: TRBJ2-2; V gene: TRBV19; CDR3 protein: CASSIARTGTGELFF